Below are 3 T cell receptor beta chains sequenced from a single sample in a study of T cells after yellow fever vaccination. MiXCR was run by TCRdb on the 5' RACE reads, yielding one entry per CDR3 protein. The data contain about 330,000 distinct CDR3 sequences, around 6.8% of them singletons. Source: PBMCs, taken roughly 46 days after the first yellow fever vaccination. The receptors come from a man between 18 and 35 years old who received the YFV17D yellow fever vaccine.

Many counts were recorded for this clonotype. For the CDR3, the DNA is TGTGCCAGCATGCCCGCAGGGGGCTGGACTGAAGCTTTCTTT. It is translated as CASMPAGGWTEAFF. This chain links TRBV2 with TRBJ1-1; the match to TRBD1 covers 8 bases. The V gene end was trimmed by 7 bases and the J gene end by 5 bases; junction bases not matched to a gene: 9. The CDR3 sequence is 14 residues long. Germline-derived CDR1 and CDR2 are SNHLY and FYNNEI.

CDR3 region: CASRPGARETQYF. In DNA form, the CDR3 reads TGTGCCAGCAGGCCAGGGGCCCGAGAGACCCAGTACTTC. This chain joins TRBV7-9 and TRBJ2-5, with D possibly matching TRBD1 (6 bases). CDR3 length: 13 residues. Germline V gene data show CDR1 as SEHNR and CDR2 as FQNEAQ (reference sequence). V lost 6 bases and J lost 4, with 12 bases in between.

This clonotype was picked up many times. V is TRBV7-6 and J is TRBJ1-2, with 9 bases lining up with TRBD1. CDR3 length equals 13 residues. CDR1 is SGHVS, CDR2 FNYEAQ, per germline. Trimming cost V 5 bases and J 5 bases; bases outside gene matches: 3. CDR3 bases: TGTGCCAGCAGCCTCGGGACAGGGTATGGCTACACCTTC. Protein sequence: CASSLGTGYGYTF.